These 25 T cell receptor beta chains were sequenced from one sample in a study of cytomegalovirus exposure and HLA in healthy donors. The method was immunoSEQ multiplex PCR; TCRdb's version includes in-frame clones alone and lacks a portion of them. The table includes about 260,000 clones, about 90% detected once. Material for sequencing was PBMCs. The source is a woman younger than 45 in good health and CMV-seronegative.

CDR3 in amino acids: CASKSVSEQYF. DNA of the CDR3: TGTGCCAGCAAATCAGTCTCCGAGCAGTACTTC. The chain links TRBV2 to TRBJ2-7; D not resolved. Trimming removed 7 bases at V and 6 bases at J, with 10 bases between. There are 11 residues in the CDR3. Germline CDR1 reads SNHLY; CDR2 reads FYNNEI.

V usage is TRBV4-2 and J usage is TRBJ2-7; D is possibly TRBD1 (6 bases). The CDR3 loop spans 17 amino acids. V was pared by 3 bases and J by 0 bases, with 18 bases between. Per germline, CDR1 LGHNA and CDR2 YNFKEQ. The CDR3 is CASSQEKTWDTSYEQYF. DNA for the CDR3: TGTGCCAGCAGCCAGGAGAAGACCTGGGACACCTCCTACGAGCAGTACTTC.

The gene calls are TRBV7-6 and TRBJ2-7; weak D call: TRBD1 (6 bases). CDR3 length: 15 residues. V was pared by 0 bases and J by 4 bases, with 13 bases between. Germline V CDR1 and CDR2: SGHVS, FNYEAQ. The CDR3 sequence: CASSLARGHYYEQYF. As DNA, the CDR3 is TGTGCCAGCAGCTTAGCGAGGGGACACTATTACGAGCAGTACTTC.

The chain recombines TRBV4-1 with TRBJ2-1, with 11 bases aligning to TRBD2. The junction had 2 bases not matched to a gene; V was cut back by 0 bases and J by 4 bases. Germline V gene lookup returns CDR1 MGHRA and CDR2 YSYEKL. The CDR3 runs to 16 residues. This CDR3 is CASSQELAGGYNEQFF. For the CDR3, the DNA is TGCGCCAGCAGCCAAGAATTAGCGGGAGGGTACAATGAGCAGTTCTTC.

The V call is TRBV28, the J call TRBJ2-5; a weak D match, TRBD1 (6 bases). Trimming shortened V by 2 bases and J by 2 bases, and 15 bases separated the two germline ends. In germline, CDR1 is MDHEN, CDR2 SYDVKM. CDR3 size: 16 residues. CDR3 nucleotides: TGTGCCAGCAGTTTAGAAGCCTCTACAGGGCAAGAGACCCAGTACTTC. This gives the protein CASSLEASTGQETQYF.

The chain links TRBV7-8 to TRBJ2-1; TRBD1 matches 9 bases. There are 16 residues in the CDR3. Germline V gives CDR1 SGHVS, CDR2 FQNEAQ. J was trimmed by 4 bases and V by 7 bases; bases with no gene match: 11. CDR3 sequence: CASNLQGAVGYNEQFF. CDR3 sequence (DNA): TGTGCCAGCAACCTACAGGGGGCAGTTGGATACAATGAGCAGTTCTTC.

The CDR3 region has the DNA TGTGCCAGCAGCCTTCTAAGCACAGATACGCAGTATTTT. Its protein product is CASSLLSTDTQYF. The J gene is TRBJ2-3, the V gene TRBV6-5; D ambiguous. V was cut by 6 bases and J by 0 bases, with 7 bases left in between. Germline CDR1 and CDR2: MNHEY and SVGAGI. The CDR3 is made up of 13 amino acids.

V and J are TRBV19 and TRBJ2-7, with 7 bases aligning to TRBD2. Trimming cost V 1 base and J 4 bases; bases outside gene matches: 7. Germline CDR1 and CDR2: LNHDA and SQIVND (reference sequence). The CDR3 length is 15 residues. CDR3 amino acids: CASSIGTRGRYEQYF. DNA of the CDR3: TGTGCCAGTAGTATAGGGACTAGAGGACGGTACGAGCAGTACTTC.

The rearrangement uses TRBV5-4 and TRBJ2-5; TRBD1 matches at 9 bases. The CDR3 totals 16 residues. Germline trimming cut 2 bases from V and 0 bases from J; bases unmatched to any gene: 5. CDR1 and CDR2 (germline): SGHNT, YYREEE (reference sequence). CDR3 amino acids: CASSFPQGAYQETQYF. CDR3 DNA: TGTGCCAGCAGCTTTCCACAGGGGGCATACCAAGAGACCCAGTACTTC.

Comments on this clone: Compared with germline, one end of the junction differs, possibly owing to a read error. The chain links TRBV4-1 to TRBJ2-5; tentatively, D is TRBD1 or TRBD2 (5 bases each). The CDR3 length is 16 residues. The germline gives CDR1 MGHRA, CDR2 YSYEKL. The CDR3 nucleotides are TGCGCCAGCAGCCCCCCCCCGGGACGGATCCAAGAGTCCCAGTACTTC. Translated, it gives CASSPPPGRIQESQYF.

CDR3 sequence reads: CASSLLRQRENEQYF. CDR3 sequence (DNA): TGTGCCAGCAGTTTACTCCGACAGCGGGAAAACGAGCAGTACTTC. The genes are TRBV6-6 and TRBJ2-7; 7 nucleotides agree with TRBD2. V dropped 4 bases and J dropped 5; count of bases not matched to a gene: 11. The CDR3 has 15 amino acids. Looked up from germline, CDR1 is MNHNY and CDR2 is SVGAGI (reference sequence).

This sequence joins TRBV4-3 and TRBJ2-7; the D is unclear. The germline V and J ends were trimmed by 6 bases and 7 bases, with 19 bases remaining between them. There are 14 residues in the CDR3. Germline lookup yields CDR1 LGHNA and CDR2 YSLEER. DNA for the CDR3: TGCGCCAGCAGTGACGAAGTAGGATTAGGGGAGCAGTACTTC. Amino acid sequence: CASSDEVGLGEQYF.

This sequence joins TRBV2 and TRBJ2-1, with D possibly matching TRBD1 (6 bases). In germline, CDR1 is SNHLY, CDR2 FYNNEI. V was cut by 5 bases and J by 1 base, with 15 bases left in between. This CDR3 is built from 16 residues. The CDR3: CASSWGRGRSYNEQFF. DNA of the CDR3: TGTGCCAGCAGTTGGGGCAGGGGACGGTCCTACAATGAGCAGTTCTTC. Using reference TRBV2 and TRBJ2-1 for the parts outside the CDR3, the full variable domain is EPEVTQTPSHQVTQMGQEVILRCVPISNHLYFYWYRQILGQKVEFLVSFYNNEISEKSEIFDDQFSVERPDGSNFTLKIRSTKLEDSAMYFCASSWGRGRSYNEQFFGPGTRLTVL.

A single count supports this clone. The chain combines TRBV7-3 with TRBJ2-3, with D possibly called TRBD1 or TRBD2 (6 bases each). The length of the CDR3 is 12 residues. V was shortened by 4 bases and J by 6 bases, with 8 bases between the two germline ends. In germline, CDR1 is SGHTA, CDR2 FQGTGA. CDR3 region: CASSSGADTQYF. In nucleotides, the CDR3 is TGTGCCAGCAGCTCGGGGGCTGATACGCAGTATTTT.

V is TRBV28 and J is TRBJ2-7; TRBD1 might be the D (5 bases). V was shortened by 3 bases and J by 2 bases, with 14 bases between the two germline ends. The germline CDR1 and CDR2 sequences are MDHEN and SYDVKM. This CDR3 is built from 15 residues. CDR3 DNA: TGTGCCAGCAGTTTGAGACAAGGGGTCGCCTACGAGCAGTACTTC. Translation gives CASSLRQGVAYEQYF.

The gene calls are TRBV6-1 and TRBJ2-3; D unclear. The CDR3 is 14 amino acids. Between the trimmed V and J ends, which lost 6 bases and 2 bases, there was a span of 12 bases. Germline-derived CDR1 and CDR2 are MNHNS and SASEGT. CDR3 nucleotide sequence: TGTGCCAGCAGGCCGCTGTCCCCCACAGATACGCAGTATTTT. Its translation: CASRPLSPTDTQYF.

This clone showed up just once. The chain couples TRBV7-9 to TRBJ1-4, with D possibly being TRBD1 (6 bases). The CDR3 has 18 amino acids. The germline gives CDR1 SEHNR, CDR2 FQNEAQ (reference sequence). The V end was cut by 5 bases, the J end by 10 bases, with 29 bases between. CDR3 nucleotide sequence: TGTGCCAGCAGCCCTCAAAACGTAGACAGGTGGGACTCCGGAAAACTGTTTTTT. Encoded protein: CASSPQNVDRWDSGKLFF.

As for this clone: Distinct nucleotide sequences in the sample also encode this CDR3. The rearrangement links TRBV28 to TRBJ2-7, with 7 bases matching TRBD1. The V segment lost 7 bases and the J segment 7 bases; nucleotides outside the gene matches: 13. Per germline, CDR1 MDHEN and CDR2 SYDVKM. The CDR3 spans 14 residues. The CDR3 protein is CASTRGDRVFEQYF. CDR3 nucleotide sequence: TGTGCCAGCACCAGAGGGGACAGAGTTTTTGAGCAGTACTTC.

CDR3 loop: CASSQGLDRSYEQYF. The CDR3 DNA follows: TGCGCCAGCAGCCAAGGTCTAGATAGATCCTACGAGCAGTACTTC. The J gene is TRBJ2-7, the V gene TRBV4-3; D is uncertain. Trimming pared 1 base from V and 1 base from J, leaving 11 bases between. The CDR3 is 15 residues long. Germline CDR1 is LGHNA and CDR2 is YSLEER.

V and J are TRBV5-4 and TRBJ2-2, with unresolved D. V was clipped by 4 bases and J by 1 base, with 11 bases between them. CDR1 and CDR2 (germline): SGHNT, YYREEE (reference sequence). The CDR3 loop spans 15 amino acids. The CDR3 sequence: CASSPINLNTGELFF. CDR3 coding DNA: TGTGCCAGCAGCCCGATAAACCTGAACACCGGGGAGCTGTTTTTT.

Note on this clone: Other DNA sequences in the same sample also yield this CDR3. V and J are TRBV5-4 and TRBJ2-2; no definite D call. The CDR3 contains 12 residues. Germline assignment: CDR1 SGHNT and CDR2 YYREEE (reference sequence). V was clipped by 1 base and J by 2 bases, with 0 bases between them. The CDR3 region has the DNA TGTGCCAGCAGCTTGAACACCGGGGAGCTGTTTTTT. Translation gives CASSLNTGELFF.

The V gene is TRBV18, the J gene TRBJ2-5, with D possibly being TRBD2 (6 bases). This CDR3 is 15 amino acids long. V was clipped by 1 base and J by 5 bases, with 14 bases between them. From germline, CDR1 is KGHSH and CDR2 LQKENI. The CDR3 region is CASSPRRQEGETQYF. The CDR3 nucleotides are TGTGCCAGCTCACCACGGCGGCAGGAGGGGGAGACCCAGTACTTC.

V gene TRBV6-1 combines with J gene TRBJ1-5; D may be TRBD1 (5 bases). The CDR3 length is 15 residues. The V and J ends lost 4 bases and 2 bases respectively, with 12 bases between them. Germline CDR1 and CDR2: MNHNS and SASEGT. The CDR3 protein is CASSGQGIGNQPQHF. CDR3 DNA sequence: TGTGCCAGCAGTGGCCAGGGTATCGGCAATCAGCCCCAGCATTTT.

Here the CDR3 DNA reads TGTGCCAGTAGTCCCCCCCGGGGGACTAGCGCACCCACGCAGTATTTT. Translating gives CASSPPRGTSAPTQYF. The chain couples TRBV19 to TRBJ2-3; TRBD2 matches 10 bases. This CDR3 is 16 amino acids long. The V gene end was trimmed by 5 bases and the J gene end by 9 bases; junction bases not matched to a gene: 14. CDR1 is LNHDA, CDR2 SQIVND, per germline (reference sequence).

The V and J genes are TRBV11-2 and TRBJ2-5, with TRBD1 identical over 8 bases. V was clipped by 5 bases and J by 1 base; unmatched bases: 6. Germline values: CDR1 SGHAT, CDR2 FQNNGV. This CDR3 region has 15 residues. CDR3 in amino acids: CASSPTTGVQETQYF. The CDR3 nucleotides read TGTGCCAGCAGCCCCACGACAGGGGTCCAAGAGACCCAGTACTTC.